Listed below are T cell receptor beta chains from one sample, sequenced in a study of shared clonotypes between healthy human individuals. Repertoires were generated with immunoSEQ multiplex PCR, while TCRdb's copy carries only in-frame clones and drops some. The sample lists some 660,000 clones, around 78% occurring once. The sample comprised memory CD4+ T cells sorted from blood. These receptors all come from a woman in her thirties in good health. Each CDR3 is given with its conserved first and last residue. The order of the fields is J gene, V gene, D gene, clone size, CDR3 DNA, CDR3 protein. The D gene is left open where the match is weak. The size field is filled for only some rows; it gives once, few, many or a size class.

TRBJ2-3	TRBV19	-	-	TGTGCCAGTAGTATTAACGGGCATTTGCAGTATTTT	CASSINGHLQYF
TRBJ2-7	TRBV5-1	-	few	TGCGCCAGCAGCTTGGGGTCCTCCTACGAGCAGTACTTC	CASSLGSSYEQYF
TRBJ1-4	TRBV6-1	-	-	TGTGCCAGCAGTGTTTTCTCCAGGGTCCGCGAAAAACTGTTTTTT	CASSVFSRVREKLFF
TRBJ1-1	TRBV10-2	TRBD1	-	TGCGCCAGCAGTGCAAGGTTGGGACAGGGGAACACTGAAGCTTTCTTT	CASSARLGQGNTEAFF
TRBJ1-6	TRBV30	-	-	TGTGCCTGGAGGTCCCATGCCTTCGGGTCACCCCTCCACTTT	CAWRSHAFGSPLHF
TRBJ2-1	TRBV19	TRBD1	-	TGTGCCAGTAGTATAGGGGACAGGGAAAACAATGAGCAGTTCTTC	CASSIGDRENNEQFF
TRBJ2-1	TRBV19	TRBD1	few	TGTGCCAGTAGTATAGACACCGGGACAGGTGGCTACAATGAGCAGTTCTTC	CASSIDTGTGGYNEQFF
TRBJ2-3	TRBV10-3	-	-	TGTGCCATCAGTGACGGATACACAGATACGCAGTATTTT	CAISDGYTDTQYF
TRBJ2-6	TRBV5-8	TRBD2	once	TGTGCCAGCAGCTTACTAGCGAGCGGGGCCAACGTCCTGACTTTC	CASSLLASGANVLTF
TRBJ2-2	TRBV7-3	-	-	TGTGCCAGCAGCTCTCATTCGGGAGCGAACACCGGGGAGCTGTTTTTT	CASSSHSGANTGELFF
TRBJ2-3	TRBV4-2	TRBD2	-	TGTGCCAGCAGCCAGCAGACACCGGGACTAGCGGGAGGCGGGGATACGCAGTATTTT	CASSQQTPGLAGGGDTQYF
TRBJ1-1	TRBV18	-	once	TGTGCCAGCTCACCTGACAGGAAGAACACTGAAGCTTTCTTT	CASSPDRKNTEAFF
TRBJ1-1	TRBV4-2	-	once	TGTGCCAGCAGCCAAGATGGGGCTGAAGCTTTCTTT	CASSQDGAEAFF
TRBJ1-2	TRBV10-3	TRBD1	-	TGTGCCATCAGTGAGTCGACAGGGGGCTACACCTTC	CAISESTGGYTF
TRBJ1-2	TRBV2	-	once	TGTGCCACCTCCAGGGTTACCTATGGCTACACCTTC	CATSRVTYGYTF
TRBJ1-2	TRBV4-1	TRBD1	-	TGCGCCAGCAGTAGGGACAGCGTTAACTATGGCTACACCTTC	CASSRDSVNYGYTF
TRBJ2-7	TRBV2	-	few	TGTGCCAGCAGTCCGGGGACCTACGAGCAGTACTTC	CASSPGTYEQYF
TRBJ2-5	TRBV7-2	-	few	TGTGCCAGCAGCTTATTTTCTGGGCCTTCGGGGGAGCAGTACTTC	CASSLFSGPSGEQYF
TRBJ1-2	TRBV28	-	-	TGTGCCAGCAGCTCGGGGTCGGACTATGGCTACACCTTC	CASSSGSDYGYTF
TRBJ2-5	TRBV7-3	-	few	TGTGCCAGCAGCTTAACGAACCAAGAGACCCAGTACTTC	CASSLTNQETQYF
TRBJ1-1	TRBV4-1	-	-	TGCGCCAGCAGCCAAGCCTCGGTCATCATGAACACTGAAGCTTTCTTT	CASSQASVIMNTEAFF
TRBJ2-7	TRBV19	-	-	TGTGCCAGCGGACACAACTACGAGCAGTACTTC	CASGHNYEQYF
TRBJ1-5	TRBV5-5	-	few	TGTGCCAGCAGCTTGGGGGAAATAAATCAGCCCCAGCATTTT	CASSLGEINQPQHF
TRBJ1-3	TRBV28	TRBD1	-	TGTGCCAGCAGTTCAGGGGGTTCGAGTGGAAACACCATATATTTT	CASSSGGSSGNTIYF
TRBJ2-7	TRBV27	-	-	TGTGCCAGCAGTTTATCGGGAACGGTTCACGAGCAGTACTTC	CASSLSGTVHEQYF
TRBJ1-1	TRBV28	TRBD1	few	TGTGCCAGCAGAAAACAGGGGGGTGTGAACACTGAAGCTTTCTTT	CASRKQGGVNTEAFF
TRBJ2-3	TRBV19	-	-	TGTGCCAGTAGATCTCCGGGACTGGGGGATACGCAGTATTTT	CASRSPGLGDTQYF
TRBJ2-7	TRBV29-1	-	few	TGCAGCGTTGCAGGAGGCGCCTACGAGCAGTACTTC	CSVAGGAYEQYF